The source of this T cell receptor (beta chain) is a study of radiation and T cells in renal cell carcinoma. General study points: In blood, top tumor clones expanded by 2 weeks, shrinking by 4.

Worth noting for this clone: What it binds is not known.

This sample's time point: blood 4 weeks post-SBRT, at nephrectomy. Noted treatment: 15 Gy SBRT to primary tumor, nephrectomy 4 weeks later. V lost 0 bases, J lost 3 bases, and 6 bases lay in between. The CDR3 extends over 12 amino acids. Germline assignment: CDR1 SQVTM and CDR2 ANQGSEA. Repertoires were generated with immunoSEQ multiplex PCR, while TCRdb's copy carries only in-frame clones and drops some. The data contain tens of thousands of clones, over 80% of them singletons. This receptor was obtained from a woman aged 60-75 years with renal cell carcinoma. This rearrangement joins TRBV29-1 to TRBJ2-7, with no clear D. This specimen consisted of blood, obtained from a patient whose treatment included radiotherapy and nephrectomy. CDR3: CSVEDHLYEQYF. DNA of the CDR3: TGCAGCGTTGAAGATCACCTCTACGAGCAGTACTTC.